This TCR beta chain is drawn from a study of blood T cell repertoires in COVID-19 (TCRdb year 2020). About the investigation overall: Samples covering the acute and convalescent phases of COVID-19 were provided by collaborators in the United States, Italy and Spain. The dataset comprised deeply sampled blood TCRbeta repertoires from subjects exposed to, actively infected with, or recovered from COVID-19. Nearly every sample came with metadata listing a de-identified subject ID, COVID-19 status, age in years and sex. Samples were obtained from the ongoing ImmuneRACE study (first 160 participants) and from 1,200 or so subjects provided by 6 global collaborators. The repertoires were released in a freely available public database intended as a resource for research on the immune response to SARS-CoV-2. The prospective study material was composed of cDNA or gDNA derived from T cells, B-cell-depleted T cells, or PBMCs. Where available, HLA class I and class II types were taken from metadata supplied by the sample provider and were not determined by assay-based typing.

Each collaborating institution followed its own protocols to collect whole blood in K2EDTA tubes. For TCRbeta analysis, collaborators shipped samples as frozen whole blood, isolated PBMCs, or DNA extracted from either of those sample types. Trimmed from V: 0 bases; trimmed from J: 7 bases; junction bases lacking a gene match: 3. From its cysteine to its phenylalanine, the CDR3 spans 15 amino acids. Only CDR3 DNA is held: 45 bases, read in frame from base 1. CDR1 MNHEY and CDR2 SVGAGI were looked up in the germline V gene. The immunoSEQ Assay, a bias-controlled multiplex PCR, was used to amplify TCRbeta CDR3 regions from genomic DNA. Per the source publication's procedure: The number of nucleated cells in each sample was estimated by amplification of reference gene primers within the assay. To quantify the absolute abundance of each unique TCRbeta CDR3 rearrangement, sequence reads were collapsed and filtered. For each sample, productive Simpson clonality was calculated by taking the square root of Simpson's diversity index across productive rearrangements. Entries here come from immuneACCESS through TCRdb and include only in-frame sequences with V and J called. Some clones fail to appear in such tables; in the studies checked, an unresolved V gene covers under half of the shortfall, and the cause of the remainder is unknown. That table furnishes V, J and clone size, whereas the DNA furnished D and trimming. A total of more than 85,000 clones appear in this sample, over 60% of them only once. The top ten constitute around 3.5% of the sample.

Broad study findings and their caveats: The amount of clinical and demographic metadata varied by source and participant and was provided uncurated.

In the case of this clone: What this receptor recognizes is not known. Per-nucleotide qualities are absent, and no much larger clonotype sits a single base away. The same CDR3 is also encoded by other DNA sequences in this sample.

The V and J segments used are TRBV6-5 and TRBJ1-6, and 7 bases in between align with TRBD1. The TCR originated in an elderly woman with acute or convalescent COVID-19. Sequenced sample: peripheral blood. The bases are TGTGCCAGCAGTTACTCTGGGACAGTCAATTCACCCCTCCACTTT. Translated, this is CASSYSGTVNSPLHF.